A selection of T cell receptor beta chains follows, all from one sample in a study of cytomegalovirus exposure and HLA in healthy donors. Using immunoSEQ multiplex PCR, the repertoire was profiled, and TCRdb retains in-frame clones only, with some absent. This table has some 150,000 clones, around 84% appearing once. Specimen: PBMCs. The receptors stem from a middle-aged woman in good health and CMV-seropositive. Both conserved end residues are part of each CDR3. The D gene is left open where the match is weak. Only some rows state a clone size, as once, few, many or a class for expanded clones.

V gene	clone size	D gene	J gene	CDR3 protein	CDR3 DNA
TRBV6-1	-	-	TRBJ2-7	CASSETTYEQYF	TGTGCCAGCAGTGAAACAACCTACGAGCAGTACTTC
TRBV5-1	-	-	TRBJ1-5	CASSLDRNQPQHF	TGCGCCAGCAGCCTGGACAGAAATCAGCCCCAGCATTTT
TRBV28	-	-	TRBJ2-3	CASSSPPRGSTDTQYF	TGTGCCAGCAGTTCCCCCCCGAGGGGGAGCACAGATACGCAGTATTTT
TRBV7-9	-	-	TRBJ1-1	CASSAPGGLNTEAFF	TGTGCCAGCAGCGCCCCCGGGGGGCTGAACACTGAAGCTTTCTTT
TRBV12-5	-	TRBD1	TRBJ2-1	CASGLGRQGANEQFF	TGTGCTAGTGGTTTGGGGAGACAGGGGGCGAATGAGCAGTTCTTC
TRBV6-4	once	TRBD2	TRBJ2-7	CASRRLAGRTYEQYF	TGTGCCAGCAGGCGACTAGCGGGCAGAACCTACGAGCAGTACTTC
TRBV19	-	TRBD1	TRBJ1-1	CASSRGTGFTEAFF	TGTGCCAGTAGTAGGGGGACAGGCTTCACTGAAGCTTTCTTT
TRBV19	-	-	TRBJ2-2	CASSMVGVRDTGELFF	TGTGCCAGTAGTATGGTTGGGGTGCGGGACACCGGGGAGCTGTTTTTT
TRBV5-4	-	-	TRBJ2-3	CASSLTPRDTQYF	TGTGCCAGCAGCTTGACACCTCGAGATACGCAGTATTTT
TRBV15	few	TRBD2	TRBJ2-1	CATSRDLAGEGNYNEQFF	TGTGCCACCAGCAGAGACCTAGCGGGAGAAGGCAACTACAATGAGCAGTTCTTC
TRBV25-1	-	TRBD1	TRBJ1-2	CASSGQTGRYGYTF	TGTGCCAGCAGTGGACAGACAGGGCGATATGGCTACACCTTC
TRBV18	-	-	TRBJ2-5	CASSRLETQYF	TGTGCCAGCTCCCGTCTGGAGACCCAGTACTTC
TRBV11-2	-	TRBD1	TRBJ1-2	CASSKLGGVGLVDYGYTF	TGTGCCAGCAGCAAACTAGGGGGCGTCGGCTTAGTGGACTATGGCTACACCTTC
TRBV5-4	-	TRBD1	TRBJ1-3	CASSRTTGPGNTIYF	TGTGCCAGCAGCCGTACGACAGGGCCTGGAAACACCATATATTTT
TRBV29-1	-	TRBD1	TRBJ2-7	CSVASTDRANEQYF	TGCAGCGTTGCCTCGACGGACAGGGCCAACGAGCAGTACTTC
TRBV6-4	few	-	TRBJ1-2	CAIDRTAYGYTF	TGTGCCATCGACAGGACGGCCTATGGCTACACCTTC
TRBV5-8	-	TRBD2	TRBJ2-1	CARGAARLAGGPSSYNEQFF	TGTGCCAGGGGGGCGGCAAGACTAGCGGGAGGCCCGAGCTCCTACAATGAGCAGTTCTTC
TRBV27	few	-	TRBJ2-3	CASTQGLPTDTQYF	TGTGCCAGCACCCAGGGACTCCCCACAGATACGCAGTATTTT
TRBV5-4	-	-	TRBJ2-7	CASSLGVPRVYEQYF	TGTGCCAGCAGCTTGGGGGTCCCGAGGGTCTACGAGCAGTACTTC
TRBV11-3	few	-	TRBJ2-7	CASEGVTYEQYF	TGTGCCAGCGAGGGAGTAACCTACGAGCAGTACTTC
TRBV4-1	-	TRBD2	TRBJ2-7	CASSQGLAGVSYEQYF	TGCGCCAGCAGCCAGGGACTAGCGGGGGTATCCTACGAGCAGTACTTC
TRBV7-9	-	TRBD1	TRBJ1-1	CASSLRQGAYSGWNTEAFF	TGTGCCAGCAGCTTAAGGCAGGGGGCTTATTCTGGTTGGAACACTGAAGCTTTCTTT
TRBV9	few	-	TRBJ1-4	CASSATVAPNEKLFF	TGTGCCAGCAGCGCTACAGTCGCACCGAATGAAAAACTGTTTTTT
TRBV30	-	-	TRBJ2-7	CAWSGQLHEQYF	TGTGCCTGGAGTGGACAGCTCCACGAGCAGTACTTC
TRBV6-5	-	TRBD2	TRBJ2-7	CASRGGSRPYEQYF	TGTGCCAGCAGGGGGGGGTCCCGGCCCTACGAGCAGTACTTC
TRBV4-2	-	TRBD2	TRBJ2-7	CASSQVTLAGPAYEQYF	TGTGCCAGCAGCCAAGTTACACTAGCGGGACCCGCCTACGAGCAGTACTTC
TRBV6-5	-	TRBD2	TRBJ2-1	CASGSTSGRVNEQFF	TGTGCCAGCGGATCGACTAGCGGGAGGGTGAATGAGCAGTTCTTC
TRBV7-9	-	-	TRBJ2-7	CASSPPGTLYEQYF	TGTGCCAGCAGCCCTCCGGGAACGCTCTACGAGCAGTACTTC
TRBV7-9	-	TRBD2	TRBJ2-3	CASSFWGGAADTQYF	TGTGCCAGCAGCTTCTGGGGGGGAGCGGCAGATACGCAGTATTTT
TRBV13	-	TRBD2	TRBJ2-1	CASSSSGTQSYNEQFF	TGTGCCAGCAGCAGTAGCGGGACCCAGTCCTACAATGAGCAGTTCTTC
TRBV2	-	-	TRBJ1-1	CASSVKGFDTEAFF	TGTGCCAGCAGTGTTAAGGGGTTCGACACTGAAGCTTTCTTT
TRBV9	-	TRBD1	TRBJ1-4	CASSVEGGAGEKLFF	TGTGCCAGCAGCGTAGAAGGGGGCGCGGGTGAAAAACTGTTTTTT
TRBV2	-	-	TRBJ1-3	CASSPAGNTIYF	TGTGCCAGCTCCCCGGCTGGAAACACCATATATTTT